Described below is a single T cell receptor (beta chain) sequence and its context. Antigen specificity is unknown. This sample is part of a study of beta chain features in type 1 diabetes. TCRB transcripts that were expressed got sequenced, as all of the isolated RNA had been reverse transcribed. An average roughly 3.3 million reads came from naive, central memory and regulatory T cell samples. Measured with immunoSEQ multiplex PCR; TCRdb has only the in-frame clones, and not every one. The table has 350,000 to 400,000 clones, roughly 16% seen once. General study results and limits: A moderate, significant TCRB CDR3 shortening appeared in type 1 diabetes across four CD4+ subsets. In cDNA sequencing, cells with high TCR expression could be over-represented. Researchers reported that naive, central memory and Treg TCRB repertoires appeared more similar in patients than in healthy donors.

This CDR3 region has 15 residues. The V and J ends lost 0 bases and 4 bases respectively, with 14 bases between them. Germline V lookup: CDR1 SGHRS, CDR2 YFSETQ. The specimen sequenced was naive CD4+ T cells from blood. The V and J genes are TRBV5-1 and TRBJ2-7; D unresolved. This receptor was identified in a woman aged 18-29 years in good health. The CDR3, as DNA: TGCGCCAGCAGCTTGGACTTGCCTCGAGTGTACGAGCAGTACTTC. Amino acid sequence: CASSLDLPRVYEQYF.